These T cell receptor beta chains were read from a single sample in a study of T cells in Graves' hyperthyroidism and ophthalmopathy. TCRdb ran MiXCR on the multiplex PCR reads and lists one entry per CDR3 protein. The table lists some 700,000 distinct CDR3 sequences, 17% of them singletons, with about 14% in the top ten. The source material was blood. The source is a man aged 45-65 years with Graves' hyperthyroidism. The CDR3 runs from the conserved cysteine through the conserved F or W. D genes are given only for firm matches. Size is omitted from some rows. Given values are once, few, many or a class for expanded clones.

D	size	V	length	J	CDR3	DNA
TRBD2	many	TRBV11-2	15	TRBJ2-1	CASSLGFGLAYEQFF	TGTGCCAGCAGCTTGGGATTCGGACTAGCGTATGAGCAGTTCTTC
NA	NA	TRBV19	14	TRBJ2-2	CASSTRQVTGELFF	TGTGCCAGTAGTACCAGACAGGTTACCGGGGAGCTGTTTTTT
NA	few	TRBV20-1	13	TRBJ2-2	CSGLKRNTGELFF	TGCAGTGGACTCAAGAGAAACACCGGGGAGCTGTTTTTT
TRBD2	many	TRBV13	16	TRBJ2-1	CASSPPTSGTYNEQFF	TGTGCCAGCAGCCCACCGACTAGCGGGACTTACAATGAGCAGTTCTTC
NA	many	TRBV30	14	TRBJ1-6	CAWSLPGGYSPLHF	TGTGCCTGGAGTCTCCCGGGGGGTTATTCACCCCTCCACTTT
TRBD2	many	TRBV2	15	TRBJ2-1	CASSLEREGHNEQFF	TGTGCCAGCAGTCTCGAGCGGGAGGGCCACAATGAGCAGTTCTTC
NA	many	TRBV29-1	15	TRBJ2-1	CSVEDLSGWDNEQFF	TGCAGCGTTGAAGATTTGTCAGGGTGGGACAATGAGCAGTTCTTC
NA	many	TRBV5-1	15	TRBJ2-1	CASSPEALSYNEQFF	TGCGCCAGCAGCCCGGAAGCCCTCTCCTACAATGAGCAGTTCTTC
TRBD2	NA	TRBV4-1	15	TRBJ2-7	CASSRGLAGEYEQYF	TGCGCCAGCAGCCGTGGACTAGCGGGAGAGTATGAGCAGTACTTC
NA	NA	TRBV28	15	TRBJ1-5	CASSPRGGGRQPQHF	TGTGCCAGCAGTCCACGGGGGGGGGGCCGGCAGCCCCAGCATTTT
NA	many	TRBV20-1	14	TRBJ1-5	CSARALGFNQPQHF	TGCAGTGCTAGAGCCCTAGGATTTAATCAGCCCCAGCATTTT
TRBD1	many	TRBV19	15	TRBJ2-7	CASTAGTGNSYEQYF	TGTGCCAGTACCGCTGGGACAGGGAACTCCTACGAGCAGTACTTC
NA	NA	TRBV20-1	16	TRBJ2-1	CSARDLHFSSYNEQFF	TGCAGTGCTAGGGACCTACACTTTAGCTCCTACAATGAGCAGTTCTTC
NA	many	TRBV15	16	TRBJ1-1	CATSRDNRAGVTEAFF	TGTGCCACCAGCAGAGATAACCGTGCGGGGGTCACTGAAGCTTTCTTT
NA	many	TRBV28	15	TRBJ1-2	CASRSDGQMPPGYTF	TGTGCCAGCAGGTCCGACGGACAAATGCCTCCGGGCTACACCTTC
TRBD1	NA	TRBV18	14	TRBJ2-7	CASSRDRSTHEQYF	TGTGCCAGCTCTCGGGACAGGTCAACCCACGAGCAGTACTTC
NA	few	TRBV28	19	TRBJ1-1	CASSPTVGGLISGDTEAFF	TGTGCCAGCAGTCCTACGGTTGGAGGCCTAATAAGTGGGGACACTGAAGCTTTCTTT
NA	once	TRBV6-2/TRBV6-3	14	TRBJ1-2	CASSKPGPQRGYTF	TGTGCCAGCAGTAAACCGGGACCACAAAGGGGCTACACCTTC
NA	NA	TRBV27	15	TRBJ1-5	CASRSLDSSNQPQHF	TGTGCCAGCCGATCCCTGGACAGTAGCAATCAGCCCCAGCATTTT
TRBD2	many	TRBV27	15	TRBJ2-1	CASSFGSGRVNEQFF	TGTGCCAGCAGTTTTGGTAGCGGGAGAGTAAATGAGCAGTTCTTC
NA	once	TRBV2	15	TRBJ2-5	CASSVDKFPKETQYF	TGTGCCAGCAGTGTGGACAAGTTCCCCAAAGAGACCCAGTACTTC
TRBD2	many	TRBV27	13	TRBJ2-1	CASSSRGVLEQFF	TGTGCCAGCAGTTCGCGGGGGGTCTTGGAGCAGTTCTTC
NA	NA	TRBV19	14	TRBJ1-5	CATMTEHSNQPQHF	TGTGCCACCATGACAGAGCATAGCAATCAGCCCCAGCATTTT
TRBD1	few	TRBV5-5	15	TRBJ2-1	CASSSKGTDFSEQFF	TGTGCCAGCAGCTCCAAAGGGACAGACTTCAGTGAGCAGTTCTTC
NA	many	TRBV18	12	TRBJ2-7	CASSPPEYEQYF	TGTGCCAGCTCACCACCCGAGTACGAGCAGTACTTC
NA	NA	TRBV13	15	TRBJ1-2	CASSLGAGVSYGYTF	TGTGCCAGCAGCTTAGGCGCAGGGGTTAGCTATGGCTACACCTTC
NA	NA	TRBV4-1	11	TRBJ1-1	CASSQDRRAFF	TGCGCCAGCAGCCAAGATAGGCGGGCTTTCTTT
TRBD1	many	TRBV12-3/TRBV12-4	17	TRBJ2-2	CASSLAGQGRGTGELFF	TGTGCCAGCAGTTTAGCCGGACAGGGTCGGGGCACCGGGGAGCTGTTTTTT
TRBD1	many	TRBV5-1	15	TRBJ2-5	CASSSGTGRRETQYF	TGCGCCAGCAGCTCCGGGACAGGGCGTAGGGAGACCCAGTACTTC
NA	few	TRBV12-3/TRBV12-4	13	TRBJ1-1	CASRQGFETEAFF	TGTGCCAGCAGGCAGGGTTTCGAGACTGAAGCTTTCTTT
TRBD1	few	TRBV12-3/TRBV12-4	13	TRBJ1-2	CASSTGEENGYTF	TGTGCCAGCAGTACAGGGGAGGAGAATGGCTACACCTTC
NA	many	TRBV5-1	18	TRBJ1-1	CASSLAIWTDKMNTEAFF	TGCGCCAGCAGCTTGGCTATTTGGACGGATAAAATGAACACTGAAGCTTTCTTT
NA	many	TRBV18	12	TRBJ2-5	CASSSQRETQYF	TGTGCCAGCTCATCCCAGAGAGAGACCCAGTACTTC
NA	few	TRBV12-3/TRBV12-4	21	TRBJ1-1	CASSQVGLRDTYGKGNTEAFF	TGTGCCAGCAGTCAAGTGGGCCTGCGGGACACGTACGGAAAAGGGAACACTGAAGCTTTCTTT
NA	NA	TRBV28	14	TRBJ1-4	CASSAQPGGEKLFF	TGTGCCAGCAGTGCTCAGCCAGGCGGTGAAAAACTGTTTTTT
TRBD1	once	TRBV12-3/TRBV12-4	16	TRBJ2-1	CASSSTTGNSYNEQFF	TGTGCCAGCAGTTCAACGACAGGGAACTCCTACAATGAGCAGTTCTTC
NA	many	TRBV2	13	TRBJ2-7	CASSDKESYEQYF	TGTGCCAGCAGTGATAAGGAATCCTACGAGCAGTACTTC
NA	few	TRBV3-1	14	TRBJ1-5	CASSQLSGNQPQHF	TGTGCCAGCAGCCAGTTGTCAGGGAATCAGCCCCAGCATTTT
NA	many	TRBV27	15	TRBJ1-2	CASSITAGNNYGYTF	TGTGCCAGCAGTATAACCGCGGGAAATAACTATGGCTACACCTTC
NA	many	TRBV28	15	TRBJ1-5	CASSLPSRGNQPQHF	TGTGCCAGCAGTTTACCGTCTCGGGGGAACCAGCCCCAGCATTTT
TRBD2	many	TRBV19	14	TRBJ2-1	CASSTTSGNNEQFF	TGTGCCAGTAGTACTACTAGCGGGAACAATGAGCAGTTCTTC
TRBD2	NA	TRBV15	15	TRBJ2-7	CATSRVGLAGYEQYF	TGTGCCACCAGCAGAGTTGGACTAGCTGGATACGAGCAGTACTTC
NA	few	TRBV19	17	TRBJ1-5	CASSAPPGLFRPGAQHF	TGTGCCAGTAGTGCCCCACCGGGACTATTTAGACCGGGGGCCCAGCATTTT
NA	many	TRBV27	15	TRBJ2-1	CASSTGVYSYNEQFF	TGTGCCAGCAGTACGGGCGTCTACTCCTACAATGAGCAGTTCTTC
TRBD2	many	TRBV7-9	14	TRBJ2-7	CASSTLAGSYEQYF	TGTGCCAGCAGCACACTAGCGGGGTCCTACGAGCAGTACTTC
TRBD1	many	TRBV7-2	17	TRBJ1-5	CASSLVSGQYSNQPQHF	TGTGCCAGCAGCTTAGTCTCGGGACAGTATAGCAATCAGCCCCAGCATTTT
NA	many	TRBV6-2/TRBV6-3	12	TRBJ2-7	CASSSFSYEQYF	TGTGCCAGCAGTTCCTTCTCCTACGAGCAGTACTTC